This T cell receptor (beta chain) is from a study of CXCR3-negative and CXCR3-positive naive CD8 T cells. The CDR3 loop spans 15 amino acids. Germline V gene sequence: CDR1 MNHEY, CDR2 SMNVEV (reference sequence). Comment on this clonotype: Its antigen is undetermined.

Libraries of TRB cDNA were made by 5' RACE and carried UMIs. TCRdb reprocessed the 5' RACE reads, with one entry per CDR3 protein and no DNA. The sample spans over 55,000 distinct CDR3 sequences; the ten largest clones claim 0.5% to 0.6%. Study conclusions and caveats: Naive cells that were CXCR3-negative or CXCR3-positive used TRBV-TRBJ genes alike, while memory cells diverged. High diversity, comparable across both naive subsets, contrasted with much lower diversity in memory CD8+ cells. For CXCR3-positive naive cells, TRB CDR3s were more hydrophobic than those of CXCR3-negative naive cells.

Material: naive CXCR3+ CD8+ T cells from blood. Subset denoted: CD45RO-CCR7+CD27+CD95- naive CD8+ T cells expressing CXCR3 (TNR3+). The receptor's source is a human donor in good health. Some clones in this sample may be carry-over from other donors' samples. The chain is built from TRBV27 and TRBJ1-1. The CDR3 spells CASSLSSNMNTEAFF.